Included here is one TCR beta chain sequence, with context. Given a much more abundant clone one base away, this may be a read error. The data stem from a study of T cells in Graves' hyperthyroidism and ophthalmopathy. Study at large: Peripheral blood collection took place at initial diagnosis, before any treatment.

Using RNA transcripts as the source, TCR beta CDR3 regions were amplified. First-round RT-PCR with HTBI primers amplified the TCR CDR3 region. TCRdb reanalysed the multiplex PCR reads using MiXCR and keeps one entry per CDR3 protein. The top ten clones hold around 5.3% of a sample with a few hundred thousand distinct CDR3 sequences, about an eighth of them seen once. The CDR3 sequence is 13 residues long. CDR1 and CDR2 from the germline V gene are MNHEY and SMNVEV (reference sequence). Stability of Graves' hyperthyroidism was defined as absent ophthalmopathy progression within 18 months. The patients, who ranged from 18 to 65 in age, presented with newly diagnosed hyperthyroidism lasting under 2 months. The PBMCs were sourced from fresh peripheral blood (approximately 10 ml).

This TCR came from a woman under 30 with Graves' hyperthyroidism. This chain joins TRBV27 and TRBJ2-3; D perhaps matches TRBD1 (6 bases). Specimen: blood. The DNA of the CDR3 is TGTGCCAGCAGTTTAAGATGGACAGATACGCGGTATTTT. It specifies CASSLRWTDTRYF.